The sequence of this T cell receptor beta chain was determined in a study of breast tumors, draining lymph nodes, adjacent tissues. Findings and limits, study-wide: Compared with lymph nodes, tumors were less diverse; compared with nontumor tissue, more.

With respect to this clonotype: The antigen remains undetermined. Sequence at one end of the junction differs from germline and may be a read error.

Samples came from axillary lymph nodes draining the breast cancer. The CDR3 has 15 amino acids. Germline V gene data show CDR1 as SGDLS and CDR2 as YYNGEE. TCRdb re-analysed the multiplex PCR reads in MiXCR, keeping a single row per CDR3 protein. The sample lists 150,000 to 200,000 distinct CDR3 sequences, 30% to 35% occurring once. This clonotype originated in a female donor with breast cancer. Some clones in this sample may be carry-over from other donors' samples. The chain couples TRBV9 to TRBJ2-7, with TRBD1 matching over 7 bases. Sequencing input: axillary lymph node tissue. The CDR3 bases are TGTGCCAGCAGCGTGGGACAGAGGGACATCTACGAGCCGTACTTC. It encodes CASSVGQRDIYEPYF.